This paragraph covers one T cell receptor (beta chain) sequence. These data are taken from a study of blood T cells in healthy people across ages. Germline assignment: CDR1 SGHRS and CDR2 YFSETQ. CDR3 size: 15 residues. Deletions cut 6 bases from V and 0 bases from J, with 14 bases between. Sample-barcoded 5' priming and a J-beta primer mix drove a second PCR of roughly 6 to 12 cycles. From the 5' RACE reads, TCRdb called clonotypes with MiXCR, one entry per CDR3 protein. The sample shows 980,000 or so distinct CDR3 sequences, about 44% of them seen only once. This receptor was taken from a man aged 30 to 39 in good health. Sequenced sample: blood. V gene TRBV5-1 combines with J gene TRBJ2-3; the D call may be TRBD1 or TRBD2 (5 bases each). CDR3 bases: TGCGCCAGCACCCAAACCGGGGACAGCACAGATACGCAGTATTTT. Residues: CASTQTGDSTDTQYF.